These 14 T cell receptor beta chains share one sample of origin, sequenced in a study of cytotoxic CD8 clonotypes in ibrutinib-treated CLL (dated by TCRdb to 2020 to 2023). Per the publication, the time point label means: progressive disease on ibrutinib. Libraries were built with the immunoSEQ multiplex PCR assay. TCRdb obtained this table from immuneACCESS and retained in-frame rearrangements with V and J assigned. These tables miss some clones; where compared with another copy, unresolved V genes account for less than half of the shortfall, and the remainder is unexplained. This sample is represented by under 300,000 clones; more than 70% of them were singletons. Approximately 5.6% of the sample is in the top ten clones. The sequencing here drew on PBMCs, taken at disease progression, from a patient treated with ibrutinib. These receptor sequences come from a human donor with chronic lymphocytic leukemia.

The chain has TRBV19 and TRBJ2-3; the D gene is possibly TRBD2 (7 bases). CDR1 is LNHDA, CDR2 SQIVND, per germline (reference sequence). Trimming left V 6 bases short and J 3 bases short, with 25 bases between. CDR3 length: 18 amino acids. As DNA, the CDR3 is TGTGCCAGTAGCCCCCATAGGGGGGGGTCAGCGAGAACAGATACGCAGTATTTT. Translating gives CASSPHRGGSARTDTQYF.

The CDR3 region is CASSPRPRQGRSYTF. The CDR3 coding sequence is TGTGCCAGCAGTCCACGACCTCGACAGGGGAGGTCCTACACCTTC. The chain employs TRBV27 and TRBJ1-2, with 8 bases matching TRBD1. Germline CDR1 and CDR2: MNHEY and SMNVEV (reference sequence). This CDR3 region has 15 residues. J lost 10 bases, V lost 5 bases, and 15 bases had no gene match.

The genes are TRBV7-6 and TRBJ2-7, with 8 bases aligning to TRBD2. This CDR3 has 17 amino acids. Germline V gene data show CDR1 as SGHVS and CDR2 as FNYEAQ. The junction had 15 bases not matched to a gene; V was cut back by 5 bases and J by 3 bases. CDR3 nucleotides: TGTGCCAGCAGCCCCCGGTTGCGCGGGGGGCGAAACTACGAGCAGTACTTC. Protein sequence: CASSPRLRGGRNYEQYF.

This rearrangement joins TRBV6-1 to TRBJ1-6; maybe TRBD1 (6 bases). This CDR3 is 16 amino acids long. V lost 0 bases and J lost 3, with 9 bases in between. Looked up from germline, CDR1 is MNHNS and CDR2 is SASEGT. CDR3 protein: CASSEARGFYNSPLHF. DNA of the CDR3: TGTGCCAGCAGTGAAGCAAGGGGGTTCTATAATTCACCCCTCCACTTT.

The chain couples TRBV18 to TRBJ2-7; a weak D match, TRBD2 (6 bases). V was pared by 5 bases and J by 9 bases, with 17 bases between. The CDR3 totals 13 residues. Germline lookup yields CDR1 KGHSH and CDR2 LQKENI. The CDR3 DNA is TGTGCCAGCTCAACCTCAAGTCCCGGGGGGCAGTACTTC. This sequence encodes CASSTSSPGGQYF.

The chain couples TRBV5-1 to TRBJ2-7, with TRBD2 matching 7 bases. V lost 2 bases to trimming and J lost 0 bases; unmatched junction nucleotides: 5. CDR1 SGHRS and CDR2 YFSETQ come from the germline V gene. This CDR3 comprises 15 residues. CDR3 in amino acids: CASSLGLADSYEQYF. The CDR3, as DNA: TGCGCCAGCAGCTTAGGTCTAGCGGACTCCTACGAGCAGTACTTC.

This sequence joins TRBV7-9 and TRBJ2-6; the match to TRBD1 covers 11 bases. V shed 5 bases, J shed 2 bases, and the junction held 5 bases outside the gene matches. Per the germline V gene, CDR1 is SEHNR and CDR2 is FQNEAQ (reference sequence). The length of the CDR3 is 17 residues. The CDR3 DNA follows: TGTGCCAGCAGCGTAGTGGGACAGGGGGCTGGGGCCAACGTCCTGACTTTC. Its protein is CASSVVGQGAGANVLTF.

A word on this clone: One junction end disagrees with the germline gene, perhaps due to a read error. The chain couples TRBV6-6 to TRBJ2-7, with D maybe TRBD2 (5 bases). The germline gives CDR1 MNHNY, CDR2 SVGAGI (reference sequence). The CDR3 is made up of 13 amino acids. Here the CDR3 reads CATSQLASYEQYF. Here the CDR3 DNA reads TGTGCCACCAGTCAGTTAGCGAGTTACGAGCAGTACTTC.

CDR3 nucleotides: TGTGCCAGCTCCCCTGACGGGCCCGGGGAGCTGTTTTTT. Amino acid sequence: CASSPDGPGELFF. This chain uses TRBV18 with TRBJ2-2; D gene unclear. Between the trimmed V and J ends, which lost 6 bases and 6 bases, there was a span of 11 bases. This CDR3 is 13 amino acids long. In germline, CDR1 is KGHSH, CDR2 LQKENI.

The CDR3 spells CASSSLRAGTGSYEQYF. In DNA, the CDR3 is TGTGCCAGCAGCTCCTTAAGGGCCGGGACAGGCTCCTACGAGCAGTACTTC. The rearrangement uses TRBV7-3 and TRBJ2-7, with 8 bases aligning to TRBD1. This CDR3 contains 17 residues. The V segment lost 4 bases and the J segment 0 bases; nucleotides outside the gene matches: 11. Germline V lookup: CDR1 SGHTA, CDR2 FQGTGA.

This clone was seen once. The rearrangement links TRBV25-1 to TRBJ1-2; TRBD1 might be the D (5 bases). CDR3 length: 15 residues. Trimming pared 2 bases from V and 5 bases from J, leaving 15 bases between. The V gene's germline CDR1 is MGHDK and CDR2 SYGVNS. This CDR3 reads CASSEGWDGEYGYTF. CDR3 DNA sequence: TGTGCCAGCAGTGAAGGATGGGACGGGGAATATGGCTACACCTTC.

The chain joins TRBV6-1 to TRBJ2-7; D gene uncertain. The CDR3 contains 11 residues. CDR1 MNHNS and CDR2 SASEGT come from the germline V gene. V lost 5 bases and J 4 bases, leaving 6 bases between the germline ends. In DNA form, the CDR3 reads TGTGCCAGCAGTTACGCGTACGAGCAGTACTTC. Translation: CASSYAYEQYF.

The chain joins TRBV10-1 to TRBJ2-3, with a weak D call TRBD2 (6 bases). Germline assignment: CDR1 WNHNN and CDR2 SYGVQD (reference sequence). V gave up 8 bases and J gave up 2 bases, with 14 bases separating them. The CDR3 consists of 14 residues. The CDR3 DNA is TGCGCCAGCCGAGGGACTTTCCCCACAGATACGCAGTATTTT. Amino acids: CASRGTFPTDTQYF.

The chain couples TRBV6-1 to TRBJ2-7; D is undetermined. Germline values: CDR1 MNHNS, CDR2 SASEGT. The CDR3 has 13 amino acids. Trimming removed 2 bases from V and 0 bases from J, with 5 bases in between. The CDR3 nucleotides are TGTGCCAGCAGTGAAATTCCCTCCTACGAGCAGTACTTC. This translates into CASSEIPSYEQYF.